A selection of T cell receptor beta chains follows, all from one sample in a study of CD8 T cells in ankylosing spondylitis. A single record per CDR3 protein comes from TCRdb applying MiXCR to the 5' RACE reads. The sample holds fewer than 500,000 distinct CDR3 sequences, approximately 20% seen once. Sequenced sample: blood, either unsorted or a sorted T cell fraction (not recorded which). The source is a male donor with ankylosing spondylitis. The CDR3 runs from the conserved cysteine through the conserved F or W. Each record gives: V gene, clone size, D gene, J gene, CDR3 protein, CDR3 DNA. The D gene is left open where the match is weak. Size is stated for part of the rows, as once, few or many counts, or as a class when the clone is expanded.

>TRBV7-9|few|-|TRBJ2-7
CASRLTGRNEQYF
TGTGCCAGCAGGTTGACGGGGAGGAACGAGCAGTACTTC
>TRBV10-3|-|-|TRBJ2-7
CAISQTFTEQYF
TGTGCCATCAGTCAGACGTTTACGGAGCAGTACTTC
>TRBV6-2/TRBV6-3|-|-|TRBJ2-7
CASSHNDEQYF
TGTGCCAGCAGTCACAACGACGAGCAGTACTTC
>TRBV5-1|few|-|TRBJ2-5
CASSLRAGGTGETQYF
TGCGCCAGCAGCCTGAGGGCGGGCGGAACCGGAGAGACCCAGTACTTC
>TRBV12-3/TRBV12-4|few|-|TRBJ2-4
CASRQGWAKNIQYF
TGTGCCAGCAGACAGGGATGGGCCAAAAACATTCAGTACTTC
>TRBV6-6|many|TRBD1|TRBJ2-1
CASSPGTGQFF
TGTGCCAGCAGTCCCGGGACAGGGCAGTTCTTC
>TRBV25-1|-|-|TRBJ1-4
CASSGSGEPNEKLFF
TGTGCCAGCAGTGGCTCAGGGGAGCCTAATGAAAAACTGTTTTTT
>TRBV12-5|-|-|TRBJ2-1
CASGGQVGNEQFF
TGTGCTAGTGGTGGGCAGGTTGGGAATGAGCAGTTCTTC
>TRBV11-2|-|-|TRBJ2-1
CASSPIRVGYNEQFF
TGTGCCAGCAGCCCTATCAGGGTTGGCTACAATGAGCAGTTCTTC
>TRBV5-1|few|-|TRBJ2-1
CASSSTIDSPNEQFF
TGCGCCAGCAGCTCAACCATCGACTCTCCCAATGAGCAGTTCTTC
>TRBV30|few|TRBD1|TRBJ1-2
CAISLTGSYYGYTF
TGTGCCATCTCCCTGACAGGGTCATACTATGGCTACACCTTC
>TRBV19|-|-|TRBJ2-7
CASSIAQGHYEQYF
TGTGCCAGTAGTATAGCCCAGGGGCACTACGAGCAGTACTTC
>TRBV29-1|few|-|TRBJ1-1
CSVGGESVLTEAFF
TGCAGCGTTGGGGGGGAGAGCGTACTCACTGAAGCTTTCTTT
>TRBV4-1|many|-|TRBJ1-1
CASRRQMNTEAFF
TGCGCCAGCAGGAGACAGATGAACACTGAAGCTTTCTTT
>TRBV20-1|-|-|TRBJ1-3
CSAMETGNTIYF
TGCAGTGCTATGGAAACTGGAAACACCATATATTTT
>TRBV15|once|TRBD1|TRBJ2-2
CATRSRGDRGRSGELFF
TGTGCCACCAGGTCAAGAGGGGACAGGGGGCGTTCCGGGGAGCTGTTTTTT
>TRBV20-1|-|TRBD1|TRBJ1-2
CSAPQGAVYGYTF
TGCAGTGCTCCGCAGGGGGCGGTCTATGGCTACACCTTC
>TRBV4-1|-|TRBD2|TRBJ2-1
CATHPGGGSYNEQFF
TGCGCCACCCATCCGGGGGGTGGGTCCTACAATGAGCAGTTCTTC
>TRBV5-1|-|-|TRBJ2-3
CASTSSRGGSSTDTQYF
TGCGCCAGCACCAGTTCTAGGGGCGGCTCTAGCACAGATACGCAGTATTTT
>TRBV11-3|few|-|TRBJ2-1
CASSLGGNYDEQFF
TGTGCCAGCAGCTTAGGCGGGAATTACGATGAGCAGTTCTTC
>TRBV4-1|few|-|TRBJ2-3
CASSQDREHTQYF
TGCGCCAGCAGCCAAGATCGGGAGCATACGCAGTATTTT
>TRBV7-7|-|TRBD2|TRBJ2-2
CASSLRLAGEANTGELFF
TGTGCCAGCAGCTTGAGACTAGCGGGAGAGGCGAACACCGGGGAGCTGTTTTTT
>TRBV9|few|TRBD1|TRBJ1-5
CASSGTGVQGQPQHF
TGTGCCAGCAGCGGGACAGGGGTTCAGGGCCAGCCCCAGCATTTT
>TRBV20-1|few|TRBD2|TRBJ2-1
CSARLAAYNEQFF
TGCAGTGCTAGACTAGCGGCCTACAATGAGCAGTTCTTC
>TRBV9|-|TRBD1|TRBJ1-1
CASSVRDRQSEAFF
TGTGCCAGCAGCGTTAGGGACAGGCAGAGTGAAGCTTTCTTT
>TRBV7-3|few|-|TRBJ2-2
CASSSGRGGTGELFF
TGTGCCAGCAGCTCCGGAAGGGGGGGAACCGGGGAGCTGTTTTTT
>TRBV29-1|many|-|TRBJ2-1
CSVPLHSYNEQFF
TGCAGCGTTCCCCTACACTCCTACAATGAGCAGTTCTTC
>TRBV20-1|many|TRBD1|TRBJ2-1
CSANRQGVHEQFF
TGCAGTGCTAATAGACAGGGGGTCCATGAGCAGTTCTTC
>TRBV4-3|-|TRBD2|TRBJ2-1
CASSQDWASGGNNEQFF
TGCGCCAGCAGCCAAGATTGGGCTAGCGGGGGTAACAATGAGCAGTTCTTC
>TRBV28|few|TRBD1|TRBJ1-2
CASSLDRGLQGTF
TGTGCCAGCAGTTTAGATAGGGGGCTACAGGGCACCTTC
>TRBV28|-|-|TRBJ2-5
CASSPLMSPPGTRAQYF
TGTGCCAGCAGTCCCCTTATGTCGCCTCCCGGGACCAGGGCCCAGTACTTC
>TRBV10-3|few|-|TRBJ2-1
CAISGSGGSAGRKYNEQFF
TGTGCCATCAGTGGGTCAGGGGGATCCGCGGGAAGAAAGTACAATGAGCAGTTCTTC
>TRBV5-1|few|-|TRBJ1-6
CASTMTGDPPLHF
TGCGCCAGCACCATGACAGGAGATCCACCCCTCCACTTT
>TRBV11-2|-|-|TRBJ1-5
CASSLGGYQPQHF
TGTGCCAGCAGCCTCGGGGGTTATCAGCCCCAGCATTTT